This T cell receptor (beta chain) was sequenced for a study of shared clonotypes between healthy human individuals. Study-level information: Every donor yielded three CD4 naive, three CD4 memory, two CD8 naive and one CD8 memory plate. Study conclusions and caveats: Rarefaction exposed incomplete sorted-subset sequencing despite large depth.

Germline V gene sequence: CDR1 SGHRS, CDR2 YFSETQ. Trimming removed 0 bases at V and 2 bases at J, with 11 bases between. The CDR3 totals 15 residues. Assay used: immunoSEQ multiplex PCR; TCRdb lists only in-frame clones, some missing. The repertoire holds around 1.4 million clones, with approximately 98.5% as singletons. As regards this clone: Its antigen is not identified. Other DNA sequences in the same sample also yield this CDR3.

Material for sequencing was naive CD4+ T cells sorted from blood. Subset defined: CD45RA+ positively selected. The V call is TRBV5-1, the J call TRBJ2-5, with no clear D. The source is a man aged 25 to 45 in good health. The DNA for the CDR3 is TGCGCCAGCAGCTTGGATGGCCGGCCACAAGAGACCCAGTACTTC. Encoded protein: CASSLDGRPQETQYF.